The rows below give T cell receptor beta chains drawn from one sample of a study of blood T cell repertoires in COVID-19. Produced via immunoSEQ multiplex PCR; TCRdb's table is partial and in-frame only. The table has roughly 260,000 clones, about 88% seen once. The sample was peripheral blood. All receptors derive from a woman younger than 45 with COVID-19, enrolled during active disease. The CDR3 runs from the conserved cysteine through the conserved F or W. The order of the fields is CDR3 length, clone size, V gene, J gene, D gene, CDR3 DNA, CDR3 protein. A D gene is named only where the DNA matches it firmly. Clone size, where shown, is once, few, many, or a class for clones that have expanded.

length: 13
size: -
V: TRBV6-5
J: TRBJ1-2
D: -
DNA: TGTGCCAGCAGGGGTCAGGGGAAAGATGGCTACACCTTC
CDR3: CASRGQGKDGYTF

length: 11
size: few
V: TRBV30
J: TRBJ1-4
D: TRBD1
DNA: TGTGCCGGACAGGTCAAAGGAAAACTGTTTTTT
CDR3: CAGQVKGKLFF

length: 13
size: -
V: TRBV6-5
J: TRBJ2-5
D: -
DNA: TGTGCCAGCAGTTACGCTATGTCGGAGACCCAGTACTTC
CDR3: CASSYAMSETQYF

length: 16
size: -
V: TRBV18
J: TRBJ1-6
D: -
DNA: TGTGCCAGCTCCGACAGCGGTCAGGGGATCAATTCACCCCTCCACTTT
CDR3: CASSDSGQGINSPLHF

length: 13
size: -
V: TRBV18
J: TRBJ2-7
D: TRBD1
DNA: TGTGCCAGCTCACTGCCAGGGGGCAACGAGCAGTACTTC
CDR3: CASSLPGGNEQYF

length: 14
size: -
V: TRBV6-5
J: TRBJ2-7
D: TRBD1
DNA: TGTGCCAGCAGTTACGGGACAGGGAGGTACGAGCAGTACTTC
CDR3: CASSYGTGRYEQYF

length: 13
size: -
V: TRBV11-2
J: TRBJ2-3
D: -
DNA: TGTGCCAGCAGCCAGGCGGGTCCAGATACGCAGTATTTT
CDR3: CASSQAGPDTQYF

length: 17
size: -
V: TRBV28
J: TRBJ2-7
D: TRBD2
DNA: TGTGCCAGCTCAACGCGGGGACTAGCGGGAGTAGCGTACGAGCAGTACTTC
CDR3: CASSTRGLAGVAYEQYF

length: 15
size: -
V: TRBV9
J: TRBJ2-1
D: -
DNA: TGTGCCAGCAGCACCCTCGGACAGATCTACAATGAGCAGTTCTTC
CDR3: CASSTLGQIYNEQFF

length: 14
size: -
V: TRBV5-4
J: TRBJ2-5
D: TRBD1
DNA: TGTGCCAGCAGCCAAGGACAGGAGCAAAAGACCCAGTACTTC
CDR3: CASSQGQEQKTQYF

length: 15
size: -
V: TRBV7-3
J: TRBJ2-7
D: TRBD2
DNA: TGTGCCAGCAGCTTACTCCCTAGCGGGAGCTACGAGCAGTACTTC
CDR3: CASSLLPSGSYEQYF

length: 13
size: -
V: TRBV30
J: TRBJ2-3
D: -
DNA: TGTGCCTGGACGCGGGGGCTGGGAGATACGCAGTATTTT
CDR3: CAWTRGLGDTQYF

length: 13
size: -
V: TRBV7-3
J: TRBJ2-7
D: TRBD1
DNA: TGTGCCAGCAGCTTCGGGACAGAGGACGAGCAGTACTTC
CDR3: CASSFGTEDEQYF

length: 18
size: -
V: TRBV7-7
J: TRBJ2-2
D: -
DNA: TGTGCTAGCAGCTTTAGCCCGGGACTTGGGTCGGGTGACGGGGAGCTGTTTTTT
CDR3: CASSFSPGLGSGDGELFF

length: 17
size: -
V: TRBV5-8
J: TRBJ1-4
D: -
DNA: TGTGCCAGCAGCTTGGGCCAGGCGGGACCCCGCAATGAAAAACTGTTTTTT
CDR3: CASSLGQAGPRNEKLFF

length: 14
size: -
V: TRBV7-6
J: TRBJ1-1
D: -
DNA: TGTGCCAGCAGCTTATCAGCTAGGAACACTGAAGCTTTCTTT
CDR3: CASSLSARNTEAFF

length: 14
size: -
V: TRBV19
J: TRBJ1-1
D: -
DNA: TGTGCCAGTAGTATGGGCGGAGGGGACACTGAAGCTTTCTTT
CDR3: CASSMGGGDTEAFF

length: 11
size: -
V: TRBV3-1/TRBV3-2
J: TRBJ2-2
D: -
DNA: TGTGCCAGCAGCCTTTCCAGGGAGCTGTTTTTT
CDR3: CASSLSRELFF

length: 15
size: once
V: TRBV21-1
J: TRBJ2-7
D: -
DNA: TGTGCCAGCAGCAAAGAGAGGACAGGGGTCTTCGAGCAGTACTTC
CDR3: CASSKERTGVFEQYF

length: 15
size: -
V: TRBV11-2
J: TRBJ2-5
D: TRBD2
DNA: TGTGCCAGCACCACCCCCGGGACTAGCCAAGAGACCCAGTACTTC
CDR3: CASTTPGTSQETQYF

length: 13
size: -
V: TRBV19
J: TRBJ2-1
D: -
DNA: TGTGCCAGTAGTCCGGTCAGGTACAATGAGCAGTTCTTC
CDR3: CASSPVRYNEQFF

length: 12
size: -
V: TRBV19
J: TRBJ1-1
D: TRBD1
DNA: TGTGCCAGTAGTTGGACAGGTAATGAAGCTTTCTTT
CDR3: CASSWTGNEAFF

length: 18
size: -
V: TRBV10-3
J: TRBJ1-6
D: -
DNA: TGTGCCATCAGTGAGACGAGACAGGCTAGCTCCTATAATTCACCCCTCCACTTT
CDR3: CAISETRQASSYNSPLHF

length: 15
size: -
V: TRBV10-3
J: TRBJ2-1
D: TRBD2
DNA: TGTGCCATCACCCCTTCGGGAGGGCCCTACAATGAGCAGTTCTTC
CDR3: CAITPSGGPYNEQFF

length: 16
size: few
V: TRBV5-1
J: TRBJ2-5
D: TRBD2
DNA: TGCGCCAGCAGCTTATCGACTAGCGGGAGAGGTCGGACCCAGTACTTC
CDR3: CASSLSTSGRGRTQYF

length: 14
size: -
V: TRBV28
J: TRBJ1-5
D: -
DNA: TGTGCCAGCAGTGGCTTGCCTGGCAATCAGCCCCAGCATTTT
CDR3: CASSGLPGNQPQHF